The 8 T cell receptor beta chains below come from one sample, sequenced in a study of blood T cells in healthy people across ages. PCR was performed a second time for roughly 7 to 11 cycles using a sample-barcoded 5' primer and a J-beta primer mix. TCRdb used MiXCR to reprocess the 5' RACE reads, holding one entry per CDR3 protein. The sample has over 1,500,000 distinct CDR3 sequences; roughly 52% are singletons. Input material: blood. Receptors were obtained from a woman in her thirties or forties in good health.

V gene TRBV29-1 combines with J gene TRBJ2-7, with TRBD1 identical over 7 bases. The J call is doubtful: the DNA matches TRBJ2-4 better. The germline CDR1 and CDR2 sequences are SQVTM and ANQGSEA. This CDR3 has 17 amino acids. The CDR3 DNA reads TGCAGCGTTGTAAGATTCGGCAGGGGGTTAAGGAGGAACATTCAGTACTTC. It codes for CSVVRFGRGLRRNIQYF.

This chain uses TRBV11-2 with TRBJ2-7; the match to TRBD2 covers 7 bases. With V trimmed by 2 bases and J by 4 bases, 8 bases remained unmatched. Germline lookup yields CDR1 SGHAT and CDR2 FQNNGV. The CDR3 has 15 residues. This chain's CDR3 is CASSLSRLAVYEQYF. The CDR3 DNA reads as TGTGCCAGCAGCTTAAGTAGGCTAGCGGTATACGAGCAGTACTTC.

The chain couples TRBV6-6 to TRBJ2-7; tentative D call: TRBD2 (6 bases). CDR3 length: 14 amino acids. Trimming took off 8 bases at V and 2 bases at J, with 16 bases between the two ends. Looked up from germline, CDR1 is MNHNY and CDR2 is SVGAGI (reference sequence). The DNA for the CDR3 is TGTGCCAGCTATACCGGCGGGGCAACCTACGAGCAGTACTTC. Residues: CASYTGGATYEQYF.

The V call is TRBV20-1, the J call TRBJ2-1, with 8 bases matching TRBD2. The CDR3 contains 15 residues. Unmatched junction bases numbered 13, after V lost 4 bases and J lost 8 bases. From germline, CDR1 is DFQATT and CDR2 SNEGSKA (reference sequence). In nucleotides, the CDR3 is TGCAGTGCTATTGAACCGGGACTAGGTATAGATGAGCAGTTCTTC. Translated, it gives CSAIEPGLGIDEQFF.

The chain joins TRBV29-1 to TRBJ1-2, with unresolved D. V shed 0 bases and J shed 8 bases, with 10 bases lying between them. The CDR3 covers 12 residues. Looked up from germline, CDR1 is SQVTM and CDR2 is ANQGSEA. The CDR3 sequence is CSVEDEGLGYTF. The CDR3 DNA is TGCAGCGTTGAAGATGAGGGTTTGGGCTACACCTTC. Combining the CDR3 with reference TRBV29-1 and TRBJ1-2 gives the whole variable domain SAVISQKPSRDICQRGTSLTIQCQVDSQVTMMFWYRQQPGQSLTLIATANQGSEATYESGFVIDKFPISRPNLTFSTLTVSNMSPEDSSIYLCSVEDEGLGYTFGSGTRLTVV.

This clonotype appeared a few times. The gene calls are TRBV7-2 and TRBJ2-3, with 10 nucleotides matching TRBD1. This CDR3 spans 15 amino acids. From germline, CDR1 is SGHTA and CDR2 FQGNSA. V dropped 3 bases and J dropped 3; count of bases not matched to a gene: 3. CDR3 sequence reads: CASSFRQGATDTQYF. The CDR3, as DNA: TGTGCCAGCAGCTTCCGACAGGGGGCTACAGATACGCAGTATTTT.

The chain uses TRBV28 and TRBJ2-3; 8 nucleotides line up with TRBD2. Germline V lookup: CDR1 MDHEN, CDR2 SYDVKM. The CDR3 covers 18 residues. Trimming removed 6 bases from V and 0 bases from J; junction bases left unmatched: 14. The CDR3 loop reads CASRSGGVRLSSTDTQYF. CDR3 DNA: TGTGCCAGCAGATCCGGGGGGGTGAGACTTTCTAGCACAGATACGCAGTATTTT.

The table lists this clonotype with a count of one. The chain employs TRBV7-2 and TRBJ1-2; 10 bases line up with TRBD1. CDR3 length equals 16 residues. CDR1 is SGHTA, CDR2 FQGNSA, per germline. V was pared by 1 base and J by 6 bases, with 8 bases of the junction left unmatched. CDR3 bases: TGTGCCAGCAGCTTAGGGGGGAAGGGGACAGGGGATGGCTACACCTTC. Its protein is CASSLGGKGTGDGYTF.